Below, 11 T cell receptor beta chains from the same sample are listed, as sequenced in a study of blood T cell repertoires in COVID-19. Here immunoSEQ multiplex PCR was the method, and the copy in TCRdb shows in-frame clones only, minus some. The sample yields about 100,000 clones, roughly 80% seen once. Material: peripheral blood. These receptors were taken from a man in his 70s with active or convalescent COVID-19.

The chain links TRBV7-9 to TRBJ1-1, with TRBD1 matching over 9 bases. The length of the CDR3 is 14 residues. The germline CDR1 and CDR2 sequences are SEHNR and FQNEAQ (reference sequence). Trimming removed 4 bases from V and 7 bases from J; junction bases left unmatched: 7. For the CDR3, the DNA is TGTGCCAGCAGCTCCGGGACAGGGTGGGGTGAAGCTTTCTTT. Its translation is CASSSGTGWGEAFF.

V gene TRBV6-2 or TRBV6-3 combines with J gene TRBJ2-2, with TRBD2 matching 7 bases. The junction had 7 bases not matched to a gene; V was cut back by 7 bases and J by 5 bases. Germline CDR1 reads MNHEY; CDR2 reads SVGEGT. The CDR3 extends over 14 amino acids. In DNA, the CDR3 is TGTGCCAGCAACCCCGGGACTACTACCGGGGAGCTGTTTTTT. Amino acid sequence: CASNPGTTTGELFF.

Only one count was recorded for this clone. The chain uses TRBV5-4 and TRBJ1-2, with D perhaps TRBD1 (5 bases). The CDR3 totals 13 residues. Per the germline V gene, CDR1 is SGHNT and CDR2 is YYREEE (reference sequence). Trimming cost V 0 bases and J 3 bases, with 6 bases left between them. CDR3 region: CASSLETDYGYTF. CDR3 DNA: TGTGCCAGCAGCTTGGAGACAGACTATGGCTACACCTTC.

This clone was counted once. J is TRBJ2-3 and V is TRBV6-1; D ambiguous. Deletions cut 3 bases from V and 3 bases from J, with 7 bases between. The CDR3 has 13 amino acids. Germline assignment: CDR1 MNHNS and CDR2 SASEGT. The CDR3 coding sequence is TGTGCCAGCAGTGAGAGAGAGACAGATACGCAGTATTTT. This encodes CASSERETDTQYF.

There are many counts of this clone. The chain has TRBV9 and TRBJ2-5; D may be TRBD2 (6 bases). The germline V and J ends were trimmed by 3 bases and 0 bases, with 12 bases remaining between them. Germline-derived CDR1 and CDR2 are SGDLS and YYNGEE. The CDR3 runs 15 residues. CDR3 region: CASSGGTLYQETQYF. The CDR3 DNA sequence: TGTGCCAGCAGCGGCGGGACTCTGTACCAAGAGACCCAGTACTTC.

CDR3 loop: CASSIHCYEQYF. The CDR3 nucleotides read TGTGCCAGTAGTATACACTGCTACGAGCAGTACTTC. This sequence joins TRBV19 and TRBJ2-7; no clear D. This CDR3 has 12 amino acids. Germline V CDR1 and CDR2: LNHDA, SQIVND (reference sequence). V was shortened by 2 bases and J by 3 bases, with 5 bases between the two germline ends. The whole variable domain, remainder taken from reference TRBV19 and TRBJ2-7, is DGGITQSPKYLFRKEGQNVTLSCEQNLNHDAMYWYRQDPGQGLRLIYYSQIVNDFQKGDIAEGYSVSREKKESFPLTVTSAQKNPTAFYLCASSIHCYEQYFGPGTRLTVT.

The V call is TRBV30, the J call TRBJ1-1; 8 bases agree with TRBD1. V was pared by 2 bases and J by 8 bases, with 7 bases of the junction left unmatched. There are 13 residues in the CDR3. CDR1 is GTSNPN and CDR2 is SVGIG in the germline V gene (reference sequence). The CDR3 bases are TGTGCCTGGAGTCAGCAGGGGGCAACAGAAGCTTTCTTT. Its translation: CAWSQQGATEAFF.

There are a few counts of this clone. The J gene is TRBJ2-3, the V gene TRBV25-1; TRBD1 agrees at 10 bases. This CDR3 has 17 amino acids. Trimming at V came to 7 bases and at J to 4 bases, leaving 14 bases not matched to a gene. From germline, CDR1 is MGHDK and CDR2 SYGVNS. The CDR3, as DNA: TGTGCCAGCATGGGACAGGGGAGCGGGGATACCCCAGATACGCAGTATTTT. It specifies CASMGQGSGDTPDTQYF.

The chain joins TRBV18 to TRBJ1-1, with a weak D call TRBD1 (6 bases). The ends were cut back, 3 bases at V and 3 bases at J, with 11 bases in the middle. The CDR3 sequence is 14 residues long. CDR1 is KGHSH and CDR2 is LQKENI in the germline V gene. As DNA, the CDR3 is TGTGCCAGCTCACCTAAGGGGGTAGACACTGAAGCTTTCTTT. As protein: CASSPKGVDTEAFF.

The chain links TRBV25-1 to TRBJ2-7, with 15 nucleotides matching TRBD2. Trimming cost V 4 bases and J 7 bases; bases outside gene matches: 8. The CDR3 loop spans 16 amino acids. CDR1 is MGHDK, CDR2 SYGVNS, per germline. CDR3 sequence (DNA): TGTGCCAGCAGTGTGCCGGGACTAGCGGGAGGCGGGGAGCAGTACTTC. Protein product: CASSVPGLAGGGEQYF.

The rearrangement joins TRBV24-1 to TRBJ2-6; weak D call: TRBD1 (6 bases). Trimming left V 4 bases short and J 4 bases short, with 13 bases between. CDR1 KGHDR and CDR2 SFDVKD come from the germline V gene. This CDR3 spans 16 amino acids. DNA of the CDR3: TGTGCCACCAGTGAAGAAACAGGGTCCGGGGCCAACGTCCTGACTTTC. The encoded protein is CATSEETGSGANVLTF.